These 14 T cell receptor beta chains share one sample of origin, sequenced in a study of T-cell reconstitution after alpha-beta-depleted transplantation in children. Unique molecular identifiers were incorporated into the prepared TCRbeta library. TCRdb fed the PCR reads into MiXCR, producing one record per CDR3 protein. The repertoire holds 250,000 to 350,000 distinct CDR3 sequences, with roughly 9.5% as singletons. Specimen: PBMCs from the stem cell graft donor, collected from the stem cell graft. The receptors here all came from a human donor who donated a stem cell graft to a child with SCID.

This clonotype was seen ten or more times. J is TRBJ2-7 and V is TRBV12-3 or TRBV12-4; D remains unclear. The CDR3 sequence is 13 residues long. V gave up 1 base and J gave up 6 bases, with 10 bases separating them. The CDR3 DNA sequence: TGTGCCAGCAGTTTAGAAACAGTACTCGAGCAGTACTTC. Translation: CASSLETVLEQYF.

This clonotype came up a few times. The V and J genes are TRBV9 and TRBJ1-2; weak D call: TRBD1 (5 bases). The CDR3 sequence is 13 residues long. Trimming left V 0 bases short and J 11 bases short, with 14 bases between. Germline values: CDR1 SGDLS, CDR2 YYNGEE. CDR3 coding DNA: TGTGCCAGCAGCGTAGGACAGACTTCGATGTACACCTTC. It specifies CASSVGQTSMYTF.

This clonotype turned up a few times. The chain carries TRBV29-1 and TRBJ2-1; possible D gene TRBD1, 5 bases. Trimming removed 2 bases from V and 5 bases from J, with 16 bases in between. Germline-derived CDR1 and CDR2 are SQVTM and ANQGSEA. CDR3 length equals 15 residues. CDR3 loop: CSVELYRSRDNEQFF. For the CDR3, the DNA is TGCAGCGTTGAATTATATCGGAGCAGGGACAATGAGCAGTTCTTC.

This clonotype has just a few counts. V usage is TRBV4-1 and J usage is TRBJ1-6; no definite D call. Germline V gives CDR1 MGHRA, CDR2 YSYEKL. The CDR3 contains 13 residues. V shed 4 bases and J shed 6 bases, with 7 bases lying between them. CDR3 loop: CASSLLFNSPLHF. The CDR3 bases are TGCGCCAGCAGCCTCCTCTTTAATTCACCCCTCCACTTT.

The chain joins TRBV2 to TRBJ2-7, with unresolved D. V lost 6 bases to trimming and J lost 1 base, with 7 bases between them. The CDR3 runs 12 residues. Germline V gene data show CDR1 as SNHLY and CDR2 as FYNNEI. The CDR3 coding sequence is TGTGCCAGCAGAATCTTTTCCTACGAGCAGTACTTC. Translation gives CASRIFSYEQYF.

This clonotype was counted ten times or more. The CDR3 DNA sequence: TGCAGTGCTAGAGATCTGGTCTCGTCGGTCGGGGAGCTGTTTTTT. Protein product: CSARDLVSSVGELFF. The chain has TRBV20-1 and TRBJ2-2; D is uncertain. V was cut by 0 bases and J by 7 bases, with 15 bases left in between. CDR1 and CDR2 (germline): DFQATT, SNEGSKA (reference sequence). There are 15 residues in the CDR3.

A few counts support this clonotype. The chain recombines TRBV9 with TRBJ2-2, with 14 bases that match TRBD2. Losses at the gene ends were 2 bases for V and 5 bases for J; bases not matched to a gene: 5. This CDR3 is built from 17 residues. Germline-derived CDR1 and CDR2 are SGDLS and YYNGEE. CDR3 amino acids: CASSVDGLAGGTGELFF. For the CDR3, the DNA is TGTGCCAGCAGCGTGGACGGACTAGCGGGGGGTACCGGGGAGCTGTTTTTT.

This clonotype was recorded at least ten times. The chain carries TRBV27 and TRBJ1-1; D gene ambiguous. The CDR3 contains 14 residues. Trimming stripped 2 bases from V and 0 bases from J, with 7 bases between. The germline CDR1 and CDR2 sequences are MNHEY and SMNVEV (reference sequence). The CDR3, as DNA: TGTGCCAGCAGTTTAGGACGGATGAACACTGAAGCTTTCTTT. This codes for CASSLGRMNTEAFF.

The gene calls are TRBV7-2 and TRBJ1-5, with D tentatively TRBD1 (5 bases). Germline V gene sequence: CDR1 SGHTA, CDR2 FQGNSA. CDR3 length: 15 residues. V lost 3 bases, J lost 6 bases, and 15 bases lay in between. The CDR3 DNA reads TGTGCCAGCAGCTTCGGATGGGGCGCGGGTCAGCCCCAGCATTTT. Translating it yields CASSFGWGAGQPQHF.

This sequence joins TRBV7-3 and TRBJ2-2; no definite D call. The CDR3 sequence is 14 residues long. The germline V gene has CDR1 SGHTA and CDR2 FQGTGA. Trimming removed 2 bases at V and 4 bases at J, with 8 bases between. The CDR3 nucleotides are TGTGCCAGCAGCTTATCAGCACCCACCGGGGAGCTGTTTTTT. Its translation: CASSLSAPTGELFF.

This clonotype was observed a handful of times. V usage is TRBV5-1 and J usage is TRBJ2-1; 7 bases fit TRBD1. Germline loops: CDR1 SGHRS, CDR2 YFSETQ. This CDR3 spans 15 amino acids. Germline trimming cut 2 bases from V and 8 bases from J; bases unmatched to any gene: 10. The CDR3: CASSFGQVSLDEQFF. CDR3 coding DNA: TGCGCCAGCAGCTTCGGACAGGTTTCTCTCGATGAGCAGTTCTTC.

This clonotype was observed at least ten times. The rearrangement joins TRBV12-3 or TRBV12-4 to TRBJ2-5; 7 bases align to TRBD1. This CDR3 contains 14 residues. After removal of 5 bases from V and 2 bases from J, the junction contained 5 bases not matched to a gene. CDR3 amino acids: CASSPRTGQETQYF. For the CDR3, the DNA is TGTGCCAGCAGTCCCAGGACAGGTCAAGAGACCCAGTACTTC.

This clonotype was detected a few times. This rearrangement joins TRBV9 to TRBJ2-3; possibly TRBD1 for D (6 bases). The V gene's germline CDR1 is SGDLS and CDR2 YYNGEE. Trimming left V 1 base short and J 0 bases short, with 12 bases between. There are 16 residues in the CDR3. CDR3: CASSVPRDTSTDTQYF. The DNA for the CDR3 is TGTGCCAGCAGCGTACCCCGGGACACGAGCACAGATACGCAGTATTTT.

This clonotype was recorded at least ten times. This chain uses TRBV28 with TRBJ1-1; no clear D. This CDR3 region has 15 residues. The V gene lost 4 bases and the J gene lost 1 base, with 13 bases spanning the gap. The germline CDR1 and CDR2 sequences are MDHEN and SYDVKM. The CDR3 protein is CASSSTEWGNTEAFF. The CDR3 nucleotides are TGTGCCAGCAGTTCAACAGAATGGGGGAACACTGAAGCTTTCTTT.